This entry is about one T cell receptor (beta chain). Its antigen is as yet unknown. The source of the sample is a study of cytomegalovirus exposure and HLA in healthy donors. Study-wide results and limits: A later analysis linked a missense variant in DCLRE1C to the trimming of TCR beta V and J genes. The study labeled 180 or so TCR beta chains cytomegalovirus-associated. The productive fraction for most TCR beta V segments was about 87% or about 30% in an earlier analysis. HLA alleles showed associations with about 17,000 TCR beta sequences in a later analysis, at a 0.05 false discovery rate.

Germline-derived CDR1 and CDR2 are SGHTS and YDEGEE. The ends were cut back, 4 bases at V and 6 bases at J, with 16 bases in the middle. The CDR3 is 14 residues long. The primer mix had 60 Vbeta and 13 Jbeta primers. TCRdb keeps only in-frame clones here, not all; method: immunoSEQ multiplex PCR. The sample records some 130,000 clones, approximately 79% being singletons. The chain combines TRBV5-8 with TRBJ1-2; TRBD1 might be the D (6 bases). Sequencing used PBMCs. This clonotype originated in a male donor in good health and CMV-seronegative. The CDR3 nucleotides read TGTGCCAGCAGCCCGAACCACAGGGCGAATGGCTACACCTTC. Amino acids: CASSPNHRANGYTF.